The clone carrying this T cell receptor beta chain was counted only a few times. The data originate from a study of blood T cells in healthy people across ages. A sample-barcoded 5' primer and a J-beta primer mix were used in a second PCR of about 7 to 11 cycles. MiXCR was run by TCRdb on the 5' RACE reads, yielding one entry per CDR3 protein. Among 1.5 million to 2 million distinct CDR3 sequences listed, about 32% were seen once. The CDR3 has 13 amino acids. Germline V gives CDR1 SGHTA, CDR2 FQGTGA. Trimming pared 3 bases from V and 2 bases from J, leaving 5 bases between. Sequencing was performed on blood. The genes are TRBV7-3 and TRBJ2-1; D uncertain. This TCR was sampled from a young woman in good health. The DNA for the CDR3 is TGTGCCAGCAGCTTCCGGGCCTACAATGAGCAGTTCTTC. Amino acids: CASSFRAYNEQFF.